This is a list of T cell receptor beta chains from one sample in a study of T-cell reconstitution after alpha-beta-depleted transplantation in children. TCRdb used MiXCR to reprocess the PCR reads, holding one entry per CDR3 protein. Of some 590,000 distinct CDR3 sequences in the sample, over 9.5% were seen once. The material sequenced was PBMCs from the stem cell graft donor, taken from the stem cell graft. These TCRs come from a human donor who donated a stem cell graft to a child with acute myeloid leukemia. The CDR3 runs from the conserved cysteine through the conserved F or W. The order of the fields is J gene, V gene, clone size, D gene, CDR3 DNA, CDR3 protein. The D gene is left open where the match is weak. Size values are once, few and many counts, or a class for expanded clones, and some rows have none.

j_gene: TRBJ2-3
v_gene: TRBV28
abundance: few
d_gene: TRBD1
CDR3nt: TGTGCCAGCAGCCCAAGGACAGGCGGAGGCACAGATACGCAGTATTTT
CDR3aa: CASSPRTGGGTDTQYF

j_gene: TRBJ2-2
v_gene: TRBV7-2
abundance: few
d_gene: TRBD2
CDR3nt: TGTGCCAGCAGCTCCTCGACTAGCGGAAACACCGGGGAGCTGTTTTTT
CDR3aa: CASSSSTSGNTGELFF

j_gene: TRBJ2-3
v_gene: TRBV2
abundance: few
d_gene: TRBD2
CDR3nt: TGTGCCAGCAGTGAACCTAGCGGTAGCACAGATACGCAGTATTTT
CDR3aa: CASSEPSGSTDTQYF

j_gene: TRBJ1-5
v_gene: TRBV11-2
abundance: .
d_gene: .
CDR3nt: TGTGCCAGCAGCTTAAGGCGGGCAGGGAGGGCGGACAATCAGCCCCAGCATTTT
CDR3aa: CASSLRRAGRADNQPQHF

j_gene: TRBJ2-3
v_gene: TRBV27
abundance: few
d_gene: .
CDR3nt: TGTGCCAGCAGGGACTGGGGGAGCACAGATACGCAGTATTTT
CDR3aa: CASRDWGSTDTQYF

j_gene: TRBJ2-7
v_gene: TRBV20-1
abundance: few
d_gene: .
CDR3nt: TGCAGTGCTAGAGGGGGGTTCTCCTACGAGCAGTACTTC
CDR3aa: CSARGGFSYEQYF

j_gene: TRBJ1-1
v_gene: TRBV7-2
abundance: many
d_gene: .
CDR3nt: TGTGCCAGCAGCTTAGCGGCTGGCAGGGCGGGGAACACTGAAGCTTTCTTT
CDR3aa: CASSLAAGRAGNTEAFF

j_gene: TRBJ2-3
v_gene: TRBV7-9
abundance: .
d_gene: TRBD2
CDR3nt: TGTGCCAGCAGGTCCGGGACTAACACAGATACGCAGTATTTT
CDR3aa: CASRSGTNTDTQYF

j_gene: TRBJ2-3
v_gene: TRBV29-1
abundance: few
d_gene: .
CDR3nt: TGCAGCGTTGAAGGTTCGGGATCTACGCAGTATTTT
CDR3aa: CSVEGSGSTQYF

j_gene: TRBJ1-6
v_gene: TRBV19
abundance: few
d_gene: TRBD1
CDR3nt: TGTGCCAGTAGTGCCCGGGACAGTAATTCACCCCTCCACTTT
CDR3aa: CASSARDSNSPLHF

j_gene: TRBJ2-7
v_gene: TRBV12-3/TRBV12-4
abundance: many
d_gene: TRBD1
CDR3nt: TGTGCCAGCTCACTCGGACAGGGTCCCTACGAGCAGTACTTC
CDR3aa: CASSLGQGPYEQYF

j_gene: TRBJ2-1
v_gene: TRBV12-3/TRBV12-4
abundance: many
d_gene: TRBD2
CDR3nt: TGTGCCAGCAGTCCCGGGACTAGCGGGAGAGGCGTGCAGTTCTTC
CDR3aa: CASSPGTSGRGVQFF

j_gene: TRBJ2-5
v_gene: TRBV7-2
abundance: few
d_gene: .
CDR3nt: TGTGCCAGCAGCTTATGGGTAGGGGAGGAGACCCAGTACTTC
CDR3aa: CASSLWVGEETQYF

j_gene: TRBJ2-2
v_gene: TRBV27
abundance: .
d_gene: .
CDR3nt: TGTGCCAGCAGTTTATCGATTAGTCCAGCGAACACCGGGGAGCTGTTTTTT
CDR3aa: CASSLSISPANTGELFF

j_gene: TRBJ1-2
v_gene: TRBV20-1
abundance: many
d_gene: .
CDR3nt: TGCAGTGCTACGGTGTCCGGGACTAACTATGGCTACACCTTC
CDR3aa: CSATVSGTNYGYTF

j_gene: TRBJ1-1
v_gene: TRBV5-1
abundance: few
d_gene: .
CDR3nt: TGCGCCAGCAGAAGGGGCACGAACACTGAAGCTTTCTTT
CDR3aa: CASRRGTNTEAFF

j_gene: TRBJ2-3
v_gene: TRBV20-1
abundance: few
d_gene: .
CDR3nt: TGCAGTGCTAGTGATCTATGGGAGCCCACAGATACGCAGTATTTT
CDR3aa: CSASDLWEPTDTQYF

j_gene: TRBJ1-5
v_gene: TRBV7-9
abundance: .
d_gene: TRBD1
CDR3nt: TGTGCCAGCAGCTTATCCGGGACAGGGGATCAGCCCCAGCATTTT
CDR3aa: CASSLSGTGDQPQHF

j_gene: TRBJ2-3
v_gene: TRBV29-1
abundance: many
d_gene: .
CDR3nt: TGCAGCGTTGCGGTCCTAAGCACAGATACGCAGTATTTT
CDR3aa: CSVAVLSTDTQYF

j_gene: TRBJ2-5
v_gene: TRBV20-1
abundance: few
d_gene: TRBD2
CDR3nt: TGCAGTGCTAGAGTACTAGCGGGAGACGCCGGGACCCAGTACTTC
CDR3aa: CSARVLAGDAGTQYF

j_gene: TRBJ2-7
v_gene: TRBV3-1
abundance: .
d_gene: TRBD2
CDR3nt: TGTGCCAGCCGGGAGGGGCTAGCGGGTACCTACGAGCAGTACTTC
CDR3aa: CASREGLAGTYEQYF

j_gene: TRBJ2-7
v_gene: TRBV20-1
abundance: .
d_gene: TRBD1
CDR3nt: TGCAGTGCAAGGGATAGACAGGGGGATCTCTACGAGCAGTACTTC
CDR3aa: CSARDRQGDLYEQYF

j_gene: TRBJ2-7
v_gene: TRBV20-1
abundance: few
d_gene: TRBD2
CDR3nt: TGCAGTGCTACCGGGACAGGGAAACTAGCGGGAGGCTACGAGCAGTACTTC
CDR3aa: CSATGTGKLAGGYEQYF

j_gene: TRBJ2-1
v_gene: TRBV18
abundance: .
d_gene: .
CDR3nt: TGTGCCAGTCGAATTGGGCTCCTAGGCAATGAGCAGTTCTTC
CDR3aa: CASRIGLLGNEQFF